This is a list of T cell receptor beta chains from one sample in a study of T cell repertoires in cytomegalovirus infection. TCRdb analysed the reads with MiXCR anew, one entry per CDR3 protein. Of roughly 130,000 distinct CDR3 sequences in the sample, roughly 9% were seen once. Source material: PBMCs. The receptor set was obtained from a human donor in good health (CMV status not recorded). Some clones in this sample may be carry-over from other donors' samples. Both conserved end residues are part of each CDR3. The D gene is left open where the match is weak. The size entry is marked missing in some rows and otherwise reads once, few, many or a size class.

D gene: -; clone size: many; CDR3 length: 15; J gene: TRBJ2-3; V gene: TRBV7-2; CDR3 protein: CASSLGGPSTDTQYF; CDR3 DNA: TGTGCCAGCAGCTTAGGGGGACCTAGCACAGATACGCAGTATTTT
D gene: -; clone size: few; CDR3 length: 17; J gene: TRBJ2-3; V gene: TRBV2; CDR3 protein: CASSEDLRGNDPDTQYF; CDR3 DNA: TGTGCCAGCAGTGAAGACCTCAGGGGAAACGACCCAGATACGCAGTATTTT
D gene: TRBD1; clone size: -; CDR3 length: 14; J gene: TRBJ2-5; V gene: TRBV7-2; CDR3 protein: CASSRRTGRETQYF; CDR3 DNA: TGTGCCAGCAGCCGTCGGACAGGGAGGGAGACCCAGTACTTC
D gene: TRBD1; clone size: many; CDR3 length: 13; J gene: TRBJ2-7; V gene: TRBV12-3/TRBV12-4; CDR3 protein: CASSFGTGVQQYF; CDR3 DNA: TGTGCCAGCAGTTTCGGGACAGGGGTGCAGCAGTACTTC
D gene: -; clone size: many; CDR3 length: 15; J gene: TRBJ1-1; V gene: TRBV5-1; CDR3 protein: CASSPIYGENTEAFF; CDR3 DNA: TGCGCCAGCAGCCCGATTTACGGCGAGAACACTGAAGCTTTCTTT
D gene: -; clone size: many; CDR3 length: 14; J gene: TRBJ1-1; V gene: TRBV7-2; CDR3 protein: CASSAGRANTEAFF; CDR3 DNA: TGTGCCAGCAGCGCGGGACGGGCCAACACTGAAGCTTTCTTT
D gene: -; clone size: many; CDR3 length: 15; J gene: TRBJ1-2; V gene: TRBV7-2; CDR3 protein: CASSFPGRENYGYTF; CDR3 DNA: TGTGCCAGCAGCTTCCCCGGCCGGGAAAACTATGGCTACACCTTC
D gene: -; clone size: many; CDR3 length: 13; J gene: TRBJ2-2; V gene: TRBV6-2/TRBV6-3; CDR3 protein: CASGRGGSGELFF; CDR3 DNA: TGTGCCAGCGGTCGAGGGGGATCCGGGGAGCTGTTTTTT
D gene: -; clone size: many; CDR3 length: 11; J gene: TRBJ1-1; V gene: TRBV7-8; CDR3 protein: CASSSGNEAFF; CDR3 DNA: TGTGCCAGCAGCTCGGGAAATGAAGCTTTCTTT
D gene: TRBD1; clone size: few; CDR3 length: 12; J gene: TRBJ2-1; V gene: TRBV20-1; CDR3 protein: CSARRQGNEQFF; CDR3 DNA: TGCAGTGCTAGAAGACAGGGAAATGAGCAGTTCTTC
D gene: TRBD2; clone size: -; CDR3 length: 15; J gene: TRBJ2-1; V gene: TRBV12-3/TRBV12-4; CDR3 protein: CASSLVGGGDNEQFF; CDR3 DNA: TGTGCCAGCAGTTTAGTCGGGGGGGGCGATAATGAGCAGTTCTTC
D gene: -; clone size: few; CDR3 length: 12; J gene: TRBJ1-6; V gene: TRBV20-1; CDR3 protein: CSARGGDSPLHF; CDR3 DNA: TGCAGTGCTAGAGGCGGGGATTCACCCCTCCACTTT
D gene: TRBD2; clone size: many; CDR3 length: 15; J gene: TRBJ2-2; V gene: TRBV7-2; CDR3 protein: CASSLGLAATGELFF; CDR3 DNA: TGTGCCAGCAGCCTGGGACTAGCGGCCACCGGGGAGCTGTTTTTT
D gene: -; clone size: -; CDR3 length: 14; J gene: TRBJ1-6; V gene: TRBV5-4; CDR3 protein: CASSFNSEGSPLHF; CDR3 DNA: TGTGCCAGCAGCTTCAACTCGGAGGGTTCACCCCTCCACTTT
D gene: -; clone size: -; CDR3 length: 14; J gene: TRBJ1-5; V gene: TRBV20-1; CDR3 protein: CSTRSGTRDQPQHF; CDR3 DNA: TGCAGTACTAGAAGTGGGACGAGGGATCAGCCCCAGCATTTT
D gene: -; clone size: few; CDR3 length: 15; J gene: TRBJ2-3; V gene: TRBV9; CDR3 protein: CASSVDPGGTDTQYF; CDR3 DNA: TGTGCCAGCAGCGTAGATCCCGGAGGCACAGATACGCAGTATTTT